The T cell receptor (beta chain) under discussion was sequenced for a study of vaccination and CD4 T cells after COVID-19. Overall study: Convalescent individuals numbered four females and six males, two being Hispanic. Post-COVID specimens were obtained a median 101 days after diagnosis (range 35 to 161). Study results and limitations: A comparatively limited set of convalescent patients was examined, with no early post-infection timepoints.

The Oncomine TCR Beta short-read assay was applied to DNA of cultured CD4+ T cells. TCRdb independently ran MiXCR on the PCR reads; one entry per CDR3 protein. This table holds about 4,500 distinct CDR3 sequences, 48% found once. This CDR3 spans 12 amino acids. Trimming removed 0 bases at V and 0 bases at J, with 0 bases between. Of note for this clonotype: Its specificity is unknown.

Stated treatment: roughly 10-day PBMC culture with coronavirus spike peptide pools or control peptides (ViraFEST assay). The source material was CD4+ T cells from blood, cultured in vitro. The chain joins TRBV23-1 to TRBJ2-7, with unresolved D. TRBV23-1 is given ORF status, its function remaining uncertain. This TCR was sampled from a human donor who had recovered from COVID-19. The CDR3 is CASSQSSYEQYF. CDR3 coding DNA: TGCGCCAGCAGTCAATCCTCCTACGAGCAGTACTTC.